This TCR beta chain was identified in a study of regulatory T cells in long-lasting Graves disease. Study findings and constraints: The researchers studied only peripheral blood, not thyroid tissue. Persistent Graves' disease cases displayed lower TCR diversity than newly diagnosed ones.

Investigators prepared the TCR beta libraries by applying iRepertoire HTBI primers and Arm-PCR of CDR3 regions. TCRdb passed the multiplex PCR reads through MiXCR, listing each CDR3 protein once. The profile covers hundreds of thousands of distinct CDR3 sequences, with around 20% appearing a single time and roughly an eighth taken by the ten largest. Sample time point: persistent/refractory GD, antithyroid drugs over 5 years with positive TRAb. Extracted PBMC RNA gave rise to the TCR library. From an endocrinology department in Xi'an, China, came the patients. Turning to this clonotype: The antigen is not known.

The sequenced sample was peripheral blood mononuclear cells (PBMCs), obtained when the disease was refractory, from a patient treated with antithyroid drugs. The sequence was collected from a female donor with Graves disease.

CDR3 DNA sequence: TGTGCCAGCAGTTCCTTCATTCACGCCGAGCAGTACTTC. Protein product: CASSSFIHAEQYF. This chain links TRBV27 with TRBJ2-7; D is undetermined. Germline loops: CDR1 MNHEY, CDR2 SMNVEV (reference sequence). The CDR3 covers 13 residues. The germline V and J ends were trimmed by 4 bases and 6 bases, with 13 bases remaining between them.